The 8 T cell receptor beta chains below come from one sample, sequenced in a study of Ad26.COV2.S vaccination and SARS-CoV-2 variants. This sample's treatment: around 19 received Ad26.COV2.S at low or high dose, single or two shots; about 5 received placebo; per-sample allocation not given. Specimen acquisition occurred on day 63 following the initial vaccine or placebo injection. Using immunoSEQ multiplex PCR, the repertoire was profiled, and TCRdb retains in-frame clones only, with some absent. The table has around 340,000 clones, approximately 86% seen once; the top ten hold around a tenth. Here the sequenced sample was peripheral blood, taken in a trial of Ad26.COV2.S vaccine versus placebo. These receptors all stem from a person between 18 and 65 years old who received the Ad26.COV2.S COVID-19 vaccine or a placebo.

This chain connects TRBV4-3 to TRBJ2-3; TRBD2 matches 14 bases. CDR1 is LGHNA and CDR2 is YSLEER in the germline V gene. The CDR3 sequence is 16 residues long. With V trimmed by 3 bases and J by 4 bases, 3 bases remained unmatched. CDR3 amino acids: CASSQGTSGSPDTQYF. CDR3 sequence (DNA): TGCGCCAGCAGCCAGGGGACTAGCGGGAGTCCAGATACGCAGTATTTT.

The chain joins TRBV24-1 to TRBJ2-1, with 9 bases aligning to TRBD2. The V gene end was trimmed by 5 bases and the J gene end by 4 bases; junction bases not matched to a gene: 5. The CDR3 length is 15 residues. Germline V gene sequence: CDR1 KGHDR, CDR2 SFDVKD. The CDR3 loop is CATSGASGNYNEQFF. The DNA of the CDR3 is TGTGCCACCAGTGGGGCTAGCGGGAATTACAATGAGCAGTTCTTC.

J is TRBJ1-1 and V is TRBV4-3; D is perhaps TRBD1 (6 bases). CDR3 length: 16 residues. The germline CDR1 and CDR2 sequences are LGHNA and YSLEER. V was pared by 1 base and J by 5 bases, with 17 bases between. The CDR3 loop is CASSQVLLTGGTEAFF. CDR3 coding DNA: TGCGCCAGCAGCCAAGTCCTCTTGACAGGTGGAACTGAAGCTTTCTTT.

This chain joins TRBV7-8 and TRBJ1-4; possibly TRBD1 for D (5 bases). Between the trimmed V and J ends, which lost 6 bases and 5 bases, there was a span of 16 bases. The CDR3 contains 15 residues. Germline assignment: CDR1 SGHVS and CDR2 FQNEAQ. This chain's CDR3 is CASRRPGTVNEKLFF. The CDR3 DNA is TGTGCCAGCAGACGACCCGGGACGGTGAATGAAAAACTGTTTTTT. The complete variable domain, with remaining parts taken from reference TRBV7-8 and TRBJ1-4, reads GAGVSQSPRYKVAKRGQDVALRCDPISGHVSLFWYQQALGQGPEFLTYFQNEAQLDKSGLPSDRFFAERPEGSVSTLKIQRTQQEDSAVYLCASRRPGTVNEKLFFGSGTQLSVL.

The chain carries TRBV7-3 and TRBJ2-3; no clear D gene. The CDR3 has 12 amino acids. Germline V gene lookup returns CDR1 SGHTA and CDR2 FQGTGA. The V end was cut by 5 bases, the J end by 6 bases, with 9 bases between. CDR3 region: CASSPDGDTQYF. CDR3 sequence (DNA): TGTGCCAGCAGCCCGGACGGGGATACGCAGTATTTT.

The chain links TRBV19 to TRBJ2-1; 10 bases align to TRBD2. Germline assignment: CDR1 LNHDA and CDR2 SQIVND (reference sequence). This CDR3 contains 18 residues. V dropped 3 bases and J dropped 7; count of bases not matched to a gene: 15. CDR3 coding DNA: TGTGCCAGTAGTATGGGGCTAGCGGGAGAGCGGCCAAGGAATGAGCAGTTCTTC. Residues: CASSMGLAGERPRNEQFF. The full variable domain, rest sourced from reference TRBV19 and TRBJ2-1, is DGGITQSPKYLFRKEGQNVTLSCEQNLNHDAMYWYRQDPGQGLRLIYYSQIVNDFQKGDIAEGYSVSREKKESFPLTVTSAQKNPTAFYLCASSMGLAGERPRNEQFFGPGTRLTVL.

The V call is TRBV6-1, the J call TRBJ1-1; D is uncertain. The germline gives CDR1 MNHNS, CDR2 SASEGT. The germline V and J ends were trimmed by 2 bases and 5 bases, with 9 bases remaining between them. The CDR3 consists of 13 residues. CDR3 sequence: CASSEHVGTEAFF. Here the CDR3 DNA reads TGTGCCAGCAGTGAACACGTGGGTACTGAAGCTTTCTTT.

The V call is TRBV19, the J call TRBJ2-7; 12 nucleotides match TRBD2. The germline CDR1 and CDR2 sequences are LNHDA and SQIVND (reference sequence). V shed 5 bases, J shed 6 bases, and the junction held 14 bases outside the gene matches. The CDR3 is made up of 17 amino acids. CDR3 nucleotides: TGTGCCAGTAGTGACTCTAGCGGGAGGGCTCTCCACAGCGAGCAGTACTTC. Translating it yields CASSDSSGRALHSEQYF.